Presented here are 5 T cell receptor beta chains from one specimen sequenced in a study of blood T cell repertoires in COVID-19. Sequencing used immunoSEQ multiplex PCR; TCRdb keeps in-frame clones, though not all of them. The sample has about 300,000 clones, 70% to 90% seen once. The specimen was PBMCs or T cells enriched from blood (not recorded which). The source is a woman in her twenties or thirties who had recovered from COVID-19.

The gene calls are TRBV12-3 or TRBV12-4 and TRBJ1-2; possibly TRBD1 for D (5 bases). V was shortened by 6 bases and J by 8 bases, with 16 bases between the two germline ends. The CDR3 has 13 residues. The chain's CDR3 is CASSPSGAKGYTF. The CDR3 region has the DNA TGTGCCAGCAGCCCTAGCGGGGCTAAGGGCTACACCTTC.

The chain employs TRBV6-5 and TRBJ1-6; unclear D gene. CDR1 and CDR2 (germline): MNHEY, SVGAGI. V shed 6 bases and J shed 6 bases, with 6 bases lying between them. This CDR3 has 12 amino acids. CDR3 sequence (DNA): TGTGCCAGCAGGGGCGCTAATTCACCCCTCCACTTT. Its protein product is CASRGANSPLHF.

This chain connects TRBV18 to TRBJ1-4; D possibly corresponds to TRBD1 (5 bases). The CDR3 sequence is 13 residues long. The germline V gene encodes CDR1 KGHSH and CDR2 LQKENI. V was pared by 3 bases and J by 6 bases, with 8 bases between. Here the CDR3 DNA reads TGTGCCAGCTCACCGCTGACAGATGAAAAACTGTTTTTT. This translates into CASSPLTDEKLFF.

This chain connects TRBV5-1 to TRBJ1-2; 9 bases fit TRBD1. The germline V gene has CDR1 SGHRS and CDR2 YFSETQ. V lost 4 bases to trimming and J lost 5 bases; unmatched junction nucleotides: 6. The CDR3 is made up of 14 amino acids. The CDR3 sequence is CASSAGQGKYGYTF. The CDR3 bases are TGCGCCAGCAGCGCGGGACAGGGAAAATATGGCTACACCTTC.

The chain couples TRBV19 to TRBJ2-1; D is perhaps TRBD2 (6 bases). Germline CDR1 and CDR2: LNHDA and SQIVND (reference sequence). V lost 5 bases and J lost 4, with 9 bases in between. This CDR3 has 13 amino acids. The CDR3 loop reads CASSAGLYNEQFF. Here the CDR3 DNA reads TGTGCCAGTAGTGCGGGGCTTTACAATGAGCAGTTCTTC.